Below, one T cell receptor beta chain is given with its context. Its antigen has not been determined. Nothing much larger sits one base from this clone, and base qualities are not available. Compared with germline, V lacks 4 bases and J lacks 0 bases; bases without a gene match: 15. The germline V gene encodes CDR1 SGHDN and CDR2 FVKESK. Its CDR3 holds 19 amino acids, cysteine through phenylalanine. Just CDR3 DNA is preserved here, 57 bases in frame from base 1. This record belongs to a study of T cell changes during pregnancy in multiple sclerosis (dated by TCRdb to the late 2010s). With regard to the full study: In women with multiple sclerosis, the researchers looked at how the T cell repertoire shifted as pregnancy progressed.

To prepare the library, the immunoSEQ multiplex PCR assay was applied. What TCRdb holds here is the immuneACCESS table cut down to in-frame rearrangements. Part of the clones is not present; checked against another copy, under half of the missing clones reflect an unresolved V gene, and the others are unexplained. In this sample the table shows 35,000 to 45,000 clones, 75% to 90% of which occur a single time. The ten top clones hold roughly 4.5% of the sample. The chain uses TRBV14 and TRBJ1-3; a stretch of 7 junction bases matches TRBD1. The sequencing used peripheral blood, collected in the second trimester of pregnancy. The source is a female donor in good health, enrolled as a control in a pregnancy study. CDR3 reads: CASSPRKGQILYSGNTIYF. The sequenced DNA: TGTGCCAGCAGCCCAAGGAAGGGACAGATCCTTTACTCTGGAAACACCATATATTTT. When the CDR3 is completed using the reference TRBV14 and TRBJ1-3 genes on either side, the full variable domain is EAGVTQFPSHSVIEKGQTVTLRCDPISGHDNLYWYRRVMGKEIKFLLHFVKESKQDESGMPNNRFLAERTGGTYSTLKVQPAELEDSGVYFCASSPRKGQILYSGNTIYFGEGSWLTVV.